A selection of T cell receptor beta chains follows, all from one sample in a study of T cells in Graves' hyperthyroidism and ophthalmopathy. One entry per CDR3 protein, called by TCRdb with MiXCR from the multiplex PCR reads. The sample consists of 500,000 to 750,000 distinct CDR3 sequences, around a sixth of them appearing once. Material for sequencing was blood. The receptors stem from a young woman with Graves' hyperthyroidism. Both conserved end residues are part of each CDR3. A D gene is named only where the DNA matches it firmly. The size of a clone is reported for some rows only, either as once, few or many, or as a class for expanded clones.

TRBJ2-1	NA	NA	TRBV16	TGTGCCAGCATCCGATGGACCGGGGAAGATGAGCAGTTCTTC	CASIRWTGEDEQFF
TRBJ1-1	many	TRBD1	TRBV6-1	TGTGCCAGCAGACAGACAGGGGGAGTTACTGAAGCTTTCTTT	CASRQTGGVTEAFF
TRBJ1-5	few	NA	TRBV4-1	TGCGCCAGCAGCCGGTTTAGTGGGTTTCCTTCTAGCAATCAGCCCCAGCATTTT	CASSRFSGFPSSNQPQHF
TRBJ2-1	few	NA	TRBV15	TGTGCCACCAGCAGAGATCAACGGAATGAGCAGTTCTTC	CATSRDQRNEQFF
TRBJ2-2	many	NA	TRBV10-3	TGTGCCATCAGTGACCTAACAGGGCGAGGCACCGGGGAGCTGTTTTTT	CAISDLTGRGTGELFF
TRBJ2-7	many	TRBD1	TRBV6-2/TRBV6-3	TGTGCCATTAAACCGGGACAGGGAGCCTACGAGCAGTACTTC	CAIKPGQGAYEQYF
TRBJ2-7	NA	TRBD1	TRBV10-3	TGTGCCATCAGTTTACCGGGACAGGGGGCCTACGAGCAGTACTTC	CAISLPGQGAYEQYF
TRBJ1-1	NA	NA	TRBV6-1	TGTGCCAGCAGTGAACGTTTTGCGGGCTACACTGAAGCTTTCTTT	CASSERFAGYTEAFF
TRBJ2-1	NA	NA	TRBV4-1	TGCGCCAGCAGCCAAGGGACCCAGCCCAATGAGCAGTTCTTC	CASSQGTQPNEQFF
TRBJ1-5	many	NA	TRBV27	TGTGCCAGCAGCCCAGGGACACCAAAAAATCAGCCCCAGCATTTT	CASSPGTPKNQPQHF
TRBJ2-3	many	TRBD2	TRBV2	TGTGCCAGCAGTGAGACTAGCGGGAGGACCACAGATACGCAGTATTTT	CASSETSGRTTDTQYF
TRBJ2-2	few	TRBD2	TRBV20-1	TGCAGTGCCGAACTAGCGGGAGAAAACACCGGGGAGCTGTTTTTT	CSAELAGENTGELFF
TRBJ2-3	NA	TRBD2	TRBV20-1	TGCAGTGCTAGAGATGGGCAGCGGGATAGCACAGATACGCAGTATTTT	CSARDGQRDSTDTQYF
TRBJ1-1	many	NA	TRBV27	TGTGCCAGCAGTTTATCGAGCAGCAATGAAGCTTTCTTT	CASSLSSSNEAFF
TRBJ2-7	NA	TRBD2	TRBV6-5	TGTGCCAGCAGTTACGACGGCGGGAGGAACGAGCAGTACTTC	CASSYDGGRNEQYF
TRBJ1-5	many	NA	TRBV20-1	TGCAGTGCTAAACAGGTATCTTATCAGCCCCAGCATTTT	CSAKQVSYQPQHF
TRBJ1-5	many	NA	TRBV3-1	TGTGCCAGCAGCCAAGGGGAAAATCAGCCCCAGCATTTT	CASSQGENQPQHF
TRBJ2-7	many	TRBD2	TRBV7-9	TGTGCCAGCAGCTTAACGGGACTAGCGGGAAGGTCCTACGAGCAGTACTTC	CASSLTGLAGRSYEQYF
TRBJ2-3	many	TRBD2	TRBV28	TGTGCCAGCAGGGGCAGACTAGCGGGAGGGCTAGATACGCAGTATTTT	CASRGRLAGGLDTQYF
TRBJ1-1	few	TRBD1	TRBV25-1	TGTGCCAGTAATTCCCGGGACAGTATTGGGGACACTGAAGCTTTCTTT	CASNSRDSIGDTEAFF
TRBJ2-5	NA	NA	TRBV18	TGTGCCAGCTCTCTACACCGGGGAGAGACCCAGTACTTC	CASSLHRGETQYF
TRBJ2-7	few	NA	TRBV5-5	TGTGCCAGCATCCTCACCCAGGGAAACGAGCAGTACTTC	CASILTQGNEQYF
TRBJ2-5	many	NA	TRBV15	TGTGCCACCAGCAGAGATCCAGCTAGCAGGGGTCCGGGGGCCCAGTACTTC	CATSRDPASRGPGAQYF
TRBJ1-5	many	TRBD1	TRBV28	TGTGCCAGCAGTTCCGCGACAGGGCCTCAGCCCCAGCATTTT	CASSSATGPQPQHF
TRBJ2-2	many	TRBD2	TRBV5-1	TGCGCCAGCAGCACGGGACTAGCGGGAGTAAGAACCGGGGAGCTGTTTTTT	CASSTGLAGVRTGELFF
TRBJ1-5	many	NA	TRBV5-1	TGCGCCAGCAGCTTGCGAGGGGTTGCAAATCAGCCCCAGCATTTT	CASSLRGVANQPQHF
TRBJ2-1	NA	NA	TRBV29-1	TGCAGCGTTTTAGGGGAAGTGGAGAATGAGCAGTTCTTC	CSVLGEVENEQFF
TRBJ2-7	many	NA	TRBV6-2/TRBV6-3	TGTGCCAGCAGTTACCAAGGACAGTCCTACGAGCAGTACTTC	CASSYQGQSYEQYF
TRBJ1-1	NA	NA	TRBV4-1	TGCGCCAGCAGCCAAGACCCGGCGGTGGACACTGAAGCTTTCTTT	CASSQDPAVDTEAFF
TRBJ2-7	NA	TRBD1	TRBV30	TGTGCCGGAAAACCAGGGACAGGGCATGCCTACGAGCAGTACTTC	CAGKPGTGHAYEQYF
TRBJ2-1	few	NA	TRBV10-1	TGCGCCAGCAGTGACAGGCATGAGCAGTTCTTC	CASSDRHEQFF
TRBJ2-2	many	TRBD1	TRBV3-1	TGTGCCAGCAGCATGCGGACAGGGGGGAACACCGGGGAGCTGTTTTTT	CASSMRTGGNTGELFF